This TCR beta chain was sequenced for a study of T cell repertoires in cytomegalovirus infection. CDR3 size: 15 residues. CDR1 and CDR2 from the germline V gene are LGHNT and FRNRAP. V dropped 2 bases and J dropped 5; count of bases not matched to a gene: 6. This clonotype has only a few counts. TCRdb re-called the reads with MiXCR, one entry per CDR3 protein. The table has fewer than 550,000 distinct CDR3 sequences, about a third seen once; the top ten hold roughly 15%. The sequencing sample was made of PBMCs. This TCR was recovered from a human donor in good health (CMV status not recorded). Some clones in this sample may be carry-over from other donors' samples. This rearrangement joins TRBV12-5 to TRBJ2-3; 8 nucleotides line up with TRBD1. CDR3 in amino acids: CASGLTGGGGDTQYF. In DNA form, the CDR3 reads TGTGCTAGTGGTTTGACAGGGGGAGGAGGAGATACGCAGTATTTT.